This T cell receptor (beta chain) stems from a study of OX40 agonist ivuxolimab in advanced cancers. Study observations and caveats: Some patients who did not respond also had low normalized T-cell clonal expansion. At doses 0.1 to 3.0 mg/kg, CD4+ and CD8+ clones expanded.

In the case of this clone: Antigen: not known.

The data were produced by immunoSEQ multiplex PCR, yet TCRdb's version contains in-frame clones alone and is incomplete. The table shows tens of thousands of clones, with over 60% occurring only once. This CDR3 region has 15 residues. The V gene lost 1 base and the J gene lost 2 bases, with 10 bases spanning the gap. The germline gives CDR1 PRHDT, CDR2 FYEKMQ (reference sequence). Here the sequenced sample was CD4+ or CD8+ T cells sorted from blood, taken in a trial of the OX40 agonist ivuxolimab. The receptor was derived from an adult with an advanced solid tumor such as melanoma, head and neck, liver or kidney cancer. This rearrangement joins TRBV13 to TRBJ2-3, with D perhaps matching TRBD2 (7 bases). The chain's CDR3 is CASSLVAGATDTQYF. CDR3 nucleotides: TGTGCCAGCAGCTTAGTTGCGGGGGCCACAGATACGCAGTATTTT.